This note documents a single TCR beta chain sequence. The sample is drawn from a study of blood T cell repertoires in COVID-19. Across the study: The analysed material was cDNA or gDNA that came from T cells, B-cell-depleted T cells, or PBMCs.

Produced via immunoSEQ multiplex PCR; TCRdb's table is partial and in-frame only. The sample lists 270,000 or so clones, just over 90% seen once, with roughly 2.1% in the top ten. The V gene's germline CDR1 is KGHSH and CDR2 LQKENI. V lost 3 bases to trimming and J lost 4 bases; unmatched junction nucleotides: 0. The CDR3 runs to 13 residues. Sequenced input: PBMCs or T cells enriched from blood (not recorded which). This receptor was obtained from a woman aged 40 to 55 with acute COVID-19. The V gene is TRBV18, the J gene TRBJ1-2; TRBD1 matches 9 bases. CDR3 nucleotides: TGTGCCAGCTCACCGACAGGGGGCTATGGCTACACCTTC. Its protein product is CASSPTGGYGYTF. Full variable domain (outside the CDR3, taken from reference TRBV18 and TRBJ1-2): NAGVMQNPRHLVRRRGQEARLRCSPMKGHSHVYWYRQLPEEGLKFMVYLQKENIIDESGMPKERFSAEFPKEGPSILRIQQVVRGDSAAYFCASSPTGGYGYTFGSGTRLTVV.